Reported below is one T cell receptor beta chain. Its antigen is unknown. Each CDR3 protein gets one entry after TCRdb re-called the reads with MiXCR. There are around 740,000 distinct CDR3 sequences in the sample; about a third occur only once, and around 2.8% lies in the top ten. The V and J ends lost 1 base and 2 bases, in that order; junction bases with no gene match: 24. Germline CDR1 is SGHVS and CDR2 is FQNEAQ. This CDR3 contains 22 residues. This sample was taken from a study of T cell repertoires in cytomegalovirus infection. Study-level information: CMV infection plus the matching HLA type was flagged by public TCR beta signatures.

Study observations and caveats: Clonotypes of TCR beta that were HLA-C-restricted and CMV-specific dominated the ex vivo response. There were carriers of CMV plus the relevant HLA, and cumulative public TCR beta family frequency identified them.

This receptor was taken from a human donor in good health (CMV status not recorded). Some clones in this sample may be carry-over from other donors' samples. The sequencing sample was made of PBMCs. The rearrangement links TRBV7-8 to TRBJ2-5; 8 bases align to TRBD2. CDR3 sequence reads: CASSLVPPLLAEVSGAQETQYF. CDR3 bases: TGTGCCAGCAGCTTAGTCCCCCCCCTACTAGCGGAGGTCTCTGGGGCGCAAGAGACCCAGTACTTC.